This entry features one TCR beta chain sequence. Its antigen is not known. The data are from a study of T cell clones after liver transplantation. Findings and limits, study-wide: These preliminary findings come from unstandardized post-transplant sampling times. Compared with third party-reactive sequences, donor-reactive ones declined more, independent of withdrawal success. Rather than being deleted, graft donor-reactive T cells may have moved into the graft.

This CDR3 has 13 amino acids. The ends were cut back, 8 bases at V and 0 bases at J, with 10 bases in the middle. CDR1 is SGHAT, CDR2 FQNNGV, per germline. The table came from immunoSEQ multiplex PCR; TCRdb's copy has only in-frame clones and leaves some out. Of around 110,000 clones detected, less than 95% appear once; the ten largest clones hold about 0.8%. This clonotype originated in a human patient who received a liver transplant. Some of these T cells may belong to the graft donor. Sequencing used CD4+ T cells from blood, obtained 12 months after liver transplant. The chain couples TRBV11-2 to TRBJ1-1; D is unresolved. CDR3 nucleotide sequence: TGTGCCAGCTCAAGACACCTGAACACTGAAGCTTTCTTT. It codes for CASSRHLNTEAFF.